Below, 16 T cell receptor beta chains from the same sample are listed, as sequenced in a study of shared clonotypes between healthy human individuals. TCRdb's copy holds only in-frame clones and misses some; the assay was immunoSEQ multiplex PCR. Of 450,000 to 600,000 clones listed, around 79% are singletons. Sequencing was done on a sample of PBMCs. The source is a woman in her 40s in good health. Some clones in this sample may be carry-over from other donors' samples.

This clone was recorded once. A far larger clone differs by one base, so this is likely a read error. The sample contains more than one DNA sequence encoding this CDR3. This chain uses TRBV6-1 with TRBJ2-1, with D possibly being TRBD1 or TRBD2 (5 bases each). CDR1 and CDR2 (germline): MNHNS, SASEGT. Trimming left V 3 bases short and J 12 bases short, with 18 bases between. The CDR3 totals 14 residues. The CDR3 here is CASSDGQGYEGQFF. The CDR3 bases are TGTGCCAGCAGTGACGGACAAGGGTACGAGGGGCAGTTCTTC.

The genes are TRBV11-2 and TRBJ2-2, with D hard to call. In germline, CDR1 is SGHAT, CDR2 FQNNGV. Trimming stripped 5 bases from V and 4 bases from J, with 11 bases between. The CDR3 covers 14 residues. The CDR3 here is CASSLIKGTGELFF. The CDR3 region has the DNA TGTGCCAGCAGCCTCATTAAGGGCACCGGGGAGCTGTTTTTT.

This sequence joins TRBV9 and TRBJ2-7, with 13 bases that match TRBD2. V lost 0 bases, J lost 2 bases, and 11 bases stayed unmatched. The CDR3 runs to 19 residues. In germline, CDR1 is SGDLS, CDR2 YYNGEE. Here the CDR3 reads CASSVAPTSGRAHTYEQYF. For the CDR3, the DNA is TGTGCCAGCAGCGTAGCTCCCACTAGCGGGAGGGCACATACCTACGAGCAGTACTTC.

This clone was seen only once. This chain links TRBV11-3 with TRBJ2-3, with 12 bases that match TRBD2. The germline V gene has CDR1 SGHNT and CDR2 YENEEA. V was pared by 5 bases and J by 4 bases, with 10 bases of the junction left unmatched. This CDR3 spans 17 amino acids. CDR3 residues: CASSPSSGRAEADTQYF. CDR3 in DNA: TGTGCCAGCAGCCCGTCTAGCGGGAGGGCCGAGGCAGATACGCAGTATTTT.

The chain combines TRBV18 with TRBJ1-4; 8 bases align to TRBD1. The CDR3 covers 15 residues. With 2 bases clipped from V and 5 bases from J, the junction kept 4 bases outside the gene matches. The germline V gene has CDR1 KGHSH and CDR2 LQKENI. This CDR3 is CASSPGGQENEKLFF. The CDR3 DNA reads TGTGCCAGCTCACCAGGGGGACAGGAGAATGAAAAACTGTTTTTT.

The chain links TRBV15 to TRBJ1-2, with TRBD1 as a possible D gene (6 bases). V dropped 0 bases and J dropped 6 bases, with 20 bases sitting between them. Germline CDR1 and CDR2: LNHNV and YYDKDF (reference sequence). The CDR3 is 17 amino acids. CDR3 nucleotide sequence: TGTGCCACCAGCAGAGATTCTTTCGTCGACAGGAAAGATGGCTACACCTTC. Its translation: CATSRDSFVDRKDGYTF.

The CDR3 protein is CAWMTVTLGLVKLREQFF. In DNA form, the CDR3 reads TGTGCCTGGATGACGGTGACTCTGGGACTAGTGAAGTTACGAGAGCAGTTCTTC. V and J are TRBV30 and TRBJ2-1; 8 bases map to TRBD2. In germline, CDR1 is GTSNPN, CDR2 SVGIG (reference sequence). The CDR3 consists of 18 residues. The V and J ends lost 4 bases and 10 bases, in that order; junction bases with no gene match: 24.

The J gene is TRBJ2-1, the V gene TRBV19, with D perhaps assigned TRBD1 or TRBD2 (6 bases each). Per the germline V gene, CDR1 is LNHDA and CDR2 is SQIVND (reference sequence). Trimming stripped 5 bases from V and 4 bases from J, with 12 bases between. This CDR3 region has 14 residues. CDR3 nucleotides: TGTGCCAGTAGTCTGGAGGGGGGTTACAATGAGCAGTTCTTC. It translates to CASSLEGGYNEQFF.

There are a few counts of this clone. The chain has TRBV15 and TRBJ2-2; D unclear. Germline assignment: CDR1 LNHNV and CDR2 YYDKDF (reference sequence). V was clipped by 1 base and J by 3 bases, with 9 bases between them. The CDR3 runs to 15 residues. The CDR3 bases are TGTGCCACCAGCAGAGGGGTGGGGTACACCGGGGAGCTGTTTTTT. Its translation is CATSRGVGYTGELFF.

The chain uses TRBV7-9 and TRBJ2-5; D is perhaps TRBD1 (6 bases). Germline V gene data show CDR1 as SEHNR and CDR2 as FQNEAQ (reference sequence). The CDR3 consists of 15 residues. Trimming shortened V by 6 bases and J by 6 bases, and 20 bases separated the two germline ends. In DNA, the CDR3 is TGTGCCAGCAGGCCTAGAAATGGGGGCCTGAAGACCCAGTACTTC. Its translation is CASRPRNGGLKTQYF.

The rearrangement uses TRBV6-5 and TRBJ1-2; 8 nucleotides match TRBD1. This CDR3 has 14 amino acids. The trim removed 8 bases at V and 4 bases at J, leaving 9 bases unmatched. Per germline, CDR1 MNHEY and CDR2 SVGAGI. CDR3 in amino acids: CASGYQGAFYGYTF. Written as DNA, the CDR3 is TGTGCCAGCGGATATCAGGGGGCTTTCTATGGCTACACCTTC.

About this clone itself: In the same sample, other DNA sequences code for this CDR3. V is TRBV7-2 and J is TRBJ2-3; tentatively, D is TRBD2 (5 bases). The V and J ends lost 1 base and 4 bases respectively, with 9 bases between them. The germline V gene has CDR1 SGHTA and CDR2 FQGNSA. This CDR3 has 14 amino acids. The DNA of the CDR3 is TGTGCCAGCAGCTTAGGGCTAGCCGCAGATACGCAGTATTTT. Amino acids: CASSLGLAADTQYF.

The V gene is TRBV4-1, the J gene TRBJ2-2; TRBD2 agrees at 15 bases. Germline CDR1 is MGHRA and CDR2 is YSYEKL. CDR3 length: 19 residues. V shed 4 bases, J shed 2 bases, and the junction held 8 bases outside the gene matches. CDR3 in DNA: TGCGCCAGCAGCCTCCGTGGACTAGCGGGAGGGCGTAACACCGGGGAGCTGTTTTTT. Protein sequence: CASSLRGLAGGRNTGELFF.

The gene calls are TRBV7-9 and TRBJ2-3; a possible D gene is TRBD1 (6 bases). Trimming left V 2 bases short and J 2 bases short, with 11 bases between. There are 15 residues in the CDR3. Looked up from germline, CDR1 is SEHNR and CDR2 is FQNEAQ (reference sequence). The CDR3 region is CASSLRDIDTDTQYF. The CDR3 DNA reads TGTGCCAGCAGCTTACGGGACATAGACACAGATACGCAGTATTTT.

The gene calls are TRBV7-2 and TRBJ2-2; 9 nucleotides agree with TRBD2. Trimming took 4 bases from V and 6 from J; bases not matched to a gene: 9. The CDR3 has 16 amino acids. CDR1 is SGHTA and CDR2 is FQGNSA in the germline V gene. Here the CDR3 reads CASSSRTSAAAGELFF. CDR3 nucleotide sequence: TGTGCCAGCAGCTCCAGGACTAGCGCCGCAGCCGGGGAGCTGTTTTTT.

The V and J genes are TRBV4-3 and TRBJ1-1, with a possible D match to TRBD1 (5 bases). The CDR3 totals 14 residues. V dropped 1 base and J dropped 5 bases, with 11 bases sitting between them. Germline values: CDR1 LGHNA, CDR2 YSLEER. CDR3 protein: CASSQGSRETEAFF. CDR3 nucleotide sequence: TGCGCCAGCAGCCAAGGAAGCAGGGAAACTGAAGCTTTCTTT.